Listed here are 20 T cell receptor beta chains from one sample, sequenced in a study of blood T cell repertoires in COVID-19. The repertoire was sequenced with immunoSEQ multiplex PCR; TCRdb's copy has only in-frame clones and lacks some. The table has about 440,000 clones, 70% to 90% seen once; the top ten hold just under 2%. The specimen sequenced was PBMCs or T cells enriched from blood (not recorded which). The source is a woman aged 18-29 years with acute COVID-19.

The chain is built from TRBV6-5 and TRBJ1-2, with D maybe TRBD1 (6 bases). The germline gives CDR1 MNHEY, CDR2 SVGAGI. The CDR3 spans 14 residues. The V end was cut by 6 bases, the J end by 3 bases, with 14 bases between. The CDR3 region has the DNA TGTGCCAGCAGAAACAGGGCGAGCTACTATGGCTACACCTTC. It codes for CASRNRASYYGYTF.

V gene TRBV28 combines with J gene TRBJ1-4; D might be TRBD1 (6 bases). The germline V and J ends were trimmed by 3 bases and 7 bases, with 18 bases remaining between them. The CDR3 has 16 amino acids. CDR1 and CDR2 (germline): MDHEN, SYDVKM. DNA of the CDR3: TGTGCCAGCAGTTTTCTGGGGGCGTATGGGGCTGAAAAACTGTTTTTT. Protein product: CASSFLGAYGAEKLFF.

The CDR3 nucleotides read TGTGCCAGTAAGTTGTCGGGGTCCTATAATTCACCCCTCCACTTT. Protein product: CASKLSGSYNSPLHF. The chain links TRBV19 to TRBJ1-6; D not certain. The CDR3 consists of 15 residues. The V end lost 7 bases, the J end lost 1 base, and 11 bases lay between the germline ends. Germline CDR1 reads LNHDA; CDR2 reads SQIVND (reference sequence).

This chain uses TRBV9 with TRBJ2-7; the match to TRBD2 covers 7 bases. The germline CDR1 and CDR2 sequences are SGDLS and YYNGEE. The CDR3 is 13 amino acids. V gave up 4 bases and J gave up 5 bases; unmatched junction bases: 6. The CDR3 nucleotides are TGTGCCAGCAGCCCCCGCGCGGGGGACGAGCAGTACTTC. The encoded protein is CASSPRAGDEQYF.

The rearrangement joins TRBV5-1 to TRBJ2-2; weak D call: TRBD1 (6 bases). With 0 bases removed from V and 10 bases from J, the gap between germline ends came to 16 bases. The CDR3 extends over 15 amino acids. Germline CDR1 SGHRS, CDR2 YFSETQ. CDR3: CASSLALLGAQELFF. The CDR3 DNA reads TGCGCCAGCAGCTTGGCCCTTTTGGGGGCGCAGGAGCTGTTTTTT.

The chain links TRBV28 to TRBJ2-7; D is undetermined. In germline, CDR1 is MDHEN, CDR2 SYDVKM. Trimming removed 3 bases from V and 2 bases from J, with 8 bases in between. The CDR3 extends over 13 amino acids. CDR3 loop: CASSFGSTYEQYF. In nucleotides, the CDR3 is TGTGCCAGCAGTTTTGGCTCGACCTACGAGCAGTACTTC.

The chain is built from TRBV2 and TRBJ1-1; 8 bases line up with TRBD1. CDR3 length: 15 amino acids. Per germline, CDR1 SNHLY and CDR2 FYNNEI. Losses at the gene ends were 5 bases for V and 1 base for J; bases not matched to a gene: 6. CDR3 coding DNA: TGTGCCAGCAGTATATCCGGGACAGGGAACACTGAAGCTTTCTTT. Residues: CASSISGTGNTEAFF. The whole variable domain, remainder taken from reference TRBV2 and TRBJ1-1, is EPEVTQTPSHQVTQMGQEVILRCVPISNHLYFYWYRQILGQKVEFLVSFYNNEISEKSEIFDDQFSVERPDGSNFTLKIRSTKLEDSAMYFCASSISGTGNTEAFFGQGTRLTVV.

Written as DNA, the CDR3 is TGTGCCAGCTCACCCGACAGGAACTCTGGAAACACCATATATTTT. It encodes CASSPDRNSGNTIYF. The genes are TRBV18 and TRBJ1-3, with D tentatively TRBD1 (6 bases). V lost 3 bases, J lost 0 bases, and 9 bases lay in between. Germline V gene lookup returns CDR1 KGHSH and CDR2 LQKENI. The CDR3 is 15 amino acids.

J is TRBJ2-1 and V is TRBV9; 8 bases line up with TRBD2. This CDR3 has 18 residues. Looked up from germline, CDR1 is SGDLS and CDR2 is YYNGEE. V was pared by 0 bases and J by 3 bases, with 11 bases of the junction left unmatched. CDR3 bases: TGTGCCAGCAGCGTAGCTGATTTACTAGCGGAGTACTACAATGAGCAGTTCTTC. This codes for CASSVADLLAEYYNEQFF. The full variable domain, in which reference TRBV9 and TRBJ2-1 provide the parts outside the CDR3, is DSGVTQTPKHLITATGQRVTLRCSPRSGDLSVYWYQQSLDQGLQFLIQYYNGEERAKGNILERFSAQQFPDLHSELNLSSLELGDSALYFCASSVADLLAEYYNEQFFGPGTRLTVL.

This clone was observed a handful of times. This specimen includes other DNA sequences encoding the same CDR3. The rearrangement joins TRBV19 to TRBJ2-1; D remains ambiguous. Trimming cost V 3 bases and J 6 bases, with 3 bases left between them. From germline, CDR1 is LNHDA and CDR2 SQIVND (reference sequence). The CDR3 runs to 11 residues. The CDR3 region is CASSIRNEQFF. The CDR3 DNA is TGTGCCAGTAGTATTCGCAATGAGCAGTTCTTC. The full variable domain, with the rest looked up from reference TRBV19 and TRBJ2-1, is DGGITQSPKYLFRKEGQNVTLSCEQNLNHDAMYWYRQDPGQGLRLIYYSQIVNDFQKGDIAEGYSVSREKKESFPLTVTSAQKNPTAFYLCASSIRNEQFFGPGTRLTVL.

CDR3 residues: CASSLGLRTGINQPQHF. Here the CDR3 DNA reads TGTGCCAGCAGCTTAGGTTTGAGGACAGGGATAAATCAGCCCCAGCATTTT. The chain combines TRBV7-9 with TRBJ1-5; 8 bases are shared with TRBD1. CDR3 length: 17 residues. Germline values: CDR1 SEHNR, CDR2 FQNEAQ (reference sequence). The V segment lost 1 base and the J segment 4 bases; nucleotides outside the gene matches: 9.

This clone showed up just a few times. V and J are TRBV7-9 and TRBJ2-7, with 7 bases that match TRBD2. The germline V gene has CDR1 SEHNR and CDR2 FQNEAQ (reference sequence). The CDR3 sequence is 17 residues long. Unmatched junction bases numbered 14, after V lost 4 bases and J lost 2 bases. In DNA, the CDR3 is TGTGCCAGCAGCTCAATCCAGTGGGCTAGCGGCGCCTACGAGCAGTACTTC. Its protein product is CASSSIQWASGAYEQYF.

The chain's CDR3 is CASSFAGSKEQFF. For the CDR3, the DNA is TGCGCCAGCAGTTTTGCCGGGTCGAAGGAGCAGTTCTTC. The rearrangement links TRBV10-1 to TRBJ2-1; D is unclear. Trimming pared 5 bases from V and 10 bases from J, leaving 15 bases between. The CDR3 is 13 amino acids. Germline assignment: CDR1 WNHNN and CDR2 SYGVQD (reference sequence).

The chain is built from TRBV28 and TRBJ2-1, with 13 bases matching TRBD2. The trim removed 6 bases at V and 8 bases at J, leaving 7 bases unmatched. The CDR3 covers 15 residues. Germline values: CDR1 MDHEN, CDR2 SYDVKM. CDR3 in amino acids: CASSRLAGGDHEQFF. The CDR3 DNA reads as TGTGCCAGCAGCAGACTAGCGGGAGGCGACCATGAGCAGTTCTTC. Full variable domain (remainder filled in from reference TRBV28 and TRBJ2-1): DVKVTQSSRYLVKRTGEKVFLECVQDMDHENMFWYRQDPGLGLRLIYFSYDVKMKEKGDIPEGYSVSREKKERFSLILESASTNQTSMYLCASSRLAGGDHEQFFGPGTRLTVL.

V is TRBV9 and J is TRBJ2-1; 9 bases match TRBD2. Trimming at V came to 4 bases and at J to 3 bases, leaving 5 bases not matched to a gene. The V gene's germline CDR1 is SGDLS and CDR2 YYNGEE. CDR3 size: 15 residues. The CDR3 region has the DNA TGTGCCAGCAGCCCGCGGGAGGGCCTCTACAATGAGCAGTTCTTC. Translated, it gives CASSPREGLYNEQFF.

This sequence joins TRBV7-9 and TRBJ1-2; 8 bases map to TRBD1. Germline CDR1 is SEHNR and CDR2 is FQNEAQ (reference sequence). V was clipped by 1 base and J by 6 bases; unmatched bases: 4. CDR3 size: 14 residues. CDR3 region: CASSLGQTGDGYTF. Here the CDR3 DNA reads TGTGCCAGCAGCTTAGGTCAGACAGGGGATGGCTACACCTTC.

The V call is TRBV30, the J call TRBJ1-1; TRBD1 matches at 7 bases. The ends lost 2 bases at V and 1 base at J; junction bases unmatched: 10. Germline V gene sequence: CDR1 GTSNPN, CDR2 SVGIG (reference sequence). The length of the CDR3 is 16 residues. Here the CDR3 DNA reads TGTGCCTGGAGTTTACCGACTTGGGACAGGAACACTGAAGCTTTCTTT. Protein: CAWSLPTWDRNTEAFF.

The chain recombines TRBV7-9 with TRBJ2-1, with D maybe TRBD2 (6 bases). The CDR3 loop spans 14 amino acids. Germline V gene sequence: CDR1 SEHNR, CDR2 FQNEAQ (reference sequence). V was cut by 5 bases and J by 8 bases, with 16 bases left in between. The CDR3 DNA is TGTGCCAGCAGCGCGCCCCCCAGGGACTATGAGCAGTTCTTC. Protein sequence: CASSAPPRDYEQFF.

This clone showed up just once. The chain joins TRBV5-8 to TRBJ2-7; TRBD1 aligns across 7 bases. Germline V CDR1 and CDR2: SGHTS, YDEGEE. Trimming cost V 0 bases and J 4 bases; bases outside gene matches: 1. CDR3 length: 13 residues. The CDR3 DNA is TGTGCCAGCAGCTTGGGGACAGGTTACGAGCAGTACTTC. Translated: CASSLGTGYEQYF.

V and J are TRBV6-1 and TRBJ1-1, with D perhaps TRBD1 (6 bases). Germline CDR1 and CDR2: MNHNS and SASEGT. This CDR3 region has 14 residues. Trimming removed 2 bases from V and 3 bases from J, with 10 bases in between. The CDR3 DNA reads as TGTGCCAGCAGTGAAAGGGGGGGGGACACTGAAGCTTTCTTT. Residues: CASSERGGDTEAFF.